These T cell receptor beta chains were read from a single sample in a study of blood T cell repertoires in COVID-19. Data came from immunoSEQ multiplex PCR; TCRdb stores just in-frame clones and leaves some out. The profile shows over 150,000 clones, roughly 89% of them singletons. Material: peripheral blood. These receptors all come from a man aged 45 to 65 with acute or convalescent COVID-19. CDR3s include the opening cysteine and the closing phenylalanine or tryptophan. D genes are given only for firm matches. Clone sizes are given selectively: once, few, many, or a class where the clone is expanded.

V	size	D	J	CDR3	DNA
TRBV13	.	TRBD2	TRBJ2-3	CASSSPLAGAWGTDTQYF	TGTGCCAGCAGCTCGCCACTAGCGGGAGCGTGGGGCACAGATACGCAGTATTTT
TRBV7-2	.	.	TRBJ2-4	CASSPLAWVAKNIQYF	TGTGCCAGCAGCCCTCTAGCGTGGGTCGCCAAAAACATTCAGTACTTC
TRBV7-2	.	TRBD2	TRBJ2-7	CASSFQAGGGYEQYF	TGTGCCAGCAGCTTTCAAGCGGGAGGGGGCTACGAGCAGTACTTC
TRBV28	.	TRBD1	TRBJ1-2	CASSLDRGRGYTF	TGTGCCAGCAGTCTCGACAGGGGGCGAGGCTACACCTTC
TRBV19	.	.	TRBJ1-1	CASSSLGENTEAFF	TGTGCCAGTTCCTCCTTGGGAGAGAACACTGAAGCTTTCTTT
TRBV5-1	.	.	TRBJ1-6	CASSLGGHRNYNSPLHF	TGCGCCAGCAGCTTGGGTGGGCATCGAAACTATAATTCACCCCTCCACTTT
TRBV7-2	once	TRBD2	TRBJ2-7	CASSVAGGSSYEQYF	TGTGCCAGCAGCGTAGCGGGAGGGAGCTCCTACGAGCAGTACTTC
TRBV30	.	TRBD1	TRBJ2-7	CAWSDLGQGAAEQYF	TGTGCCTGGAGTGACCTAGGACAGGGGGCTGCCGAGCAGTACTTC
TRBV5-1	.	TRBD1	TRBJ1-4	CASSFGTENEKLFF	TGCGCCAGCAGCTTTGGGACAGAGAATGAAAAACTGTTTTTT
TRBV19	once	.	TRBJ1-5	CASSIGGSHLHF	TGTGCCAGTAGTATCGGCGGGTCGCACTTGCATTTT
TRBV29-1	.	TRBD1	TRBJ2-3	CSVPRDRGVADTQYF	TGCAGCGTTCCCCGGGACAGGGGGGTGGCAGATACGCAGTATTTT
TRBV6-5	.	.	TRBJ1-4	CASSQTQGFGEKLFF	TGTGCCAGCAGTCAAACACAGGGTTTTGGTGAAAAACTGTTTTTT
TRBV5-4	.	TRBD2	TRBJ2-3	CASRSRSGSGDTQYF	TGTGCCAGCAGGTCCCGGAGCGGGAGTGGAGATACGCAGTATTTT
TRBV4-2	.	TRBD2	TRBJ2-3	CASSLRLAGGPVYSSTDTQYF	TGTGCCAGCAGCCTTCGGCTAGCGGGGGGGCCGGTCTACTCTAGCACAGATACGCAGTATTTT
TRBV19	once	TRBD1	TRBJ1-1	CASSTGQGAPEAFF	TGTGCCAGTAGTACGGGACAGGGGGCCCCTGAAGCTTTCTTT
TRBV19	.	TRBD2	TRBJ2-3	CASSTRTAGEADTQYF	TGTGCCAGTAGTACCCGCACGGCGGGGGAGGCAGATACGCAGTATTTT
TRBV6-5	.	TRBD1	TRBJ1-2	CASRLSRTGSYGYTF	TGTGCCAGCAGACTAAGCCGGACAGGGTCTTATGGCTACACCTTC
TRBV14	.	.	TRBJ1-3	CASSQVAVSGNTIYF	TGTGCCAGCAGCCAAGTAGCAGTCTCTGGAAACACCATATATTTT
TRBV6-5	.	.	TRBJ2-7	CASSYSRNTYEQYF	TGTGCCAGCAGTTACTCCCGAAACACCTACGAGCAGTACTTC
TRBV2	once	TRBD1	TRBJ1-5	CASSPGTGNQPQHF	TGTGCCAGCAGCCCCGGGACAGGGAACCAGCCCCAGCATTTT
TRBV11-2	.	.	TRBJ1-1	CASSFRKLGGSTEAFF	TGTGCCAGCAGCTTTCGAAAACTAGGGGGAAGCACTGAAGCTTTCTTT
TRBV13	.	.	TRBJ1-2	CASSLGRGIAGYTF	TGTGCCAGCAGCTTAGGCAGGGGAATCGCTGGCTACACCTTC
TRBV7-2	.	TRBD1	TRBJ2-1	CASSLGVDRGQFF	TGTGCCAGCAGCTTAGGTGTGGACAGGGGCCAGTTCTTC
TRBV28	.	.	TRBJ1-2	CASSDDRNYGYTF	TGTGCCAGCAGTGACGACAGAAACTATGGCTACACCTTC
TRBV28	.	.	TRBJ2-7	CASSPPGTRGTYEQYF	TGTGCCAGCAGTCCCCCCGGGACCCGGGGGACCTACGAGCAGTACTTC
TRBV7-3	.	.	TRBJ2-1	CASSLAGRGGGNEQFF	TGTGCCAGCAGCTTAGCAGGACGAGGGGGAGGGAATGAGCAGTTCTTC
TRBV2	.	TRBD1	TRBJ1-2	CASSRQGNYGYTF	TGTGCCAGCAGTCGACAGGGGAACTATGGCTACACCTTC
TRBV4-3	.	TRBD1	TRBJ2-1	CASRFGRGLNNEQFF	TGCGCCAGCAGGTTCGGCAGGGGGCTTAACAATGAGCAGTTCTTC
TRBV28	.	.	TRBJ1-1	CASSPKRGLGTEAFF	TGTGCCAGCAGTCCCAAGCGGGGGCTGGGCACTGAAGCTTTCTTT
TRBV27	.	.	TRBJ1-6	CASREGPWDSPLHF	TGTGCCAGCAGAGAGGGCCCTTGGGATTCACCCCTCCACTTT
TRBV27	.	TRBD1	TRBJ1-5	CASRSTGASNQPQHF	TGTGCCAGCAGGTCGACAGGGGCCAGCAATCAGCCCCAGCATTTT
TRBV6-5	.	.	TRBJ1-1	CASSYSSTLEAFF	TGTGCCAGCAGTTACTCCAGTACCCTGGAAGCTTTCTTT
TRBV6-1	.	.	TRBJ2-2	CASSEEVAGTGELFF	TGTGCCAGCAGTGAAGAGGTAGCAGGGACCGGGGAGCTGTTTTTT
TRBV6-5	.	TRBD1	TRBJ1-4	CASSKAGTGSGKLFF	TGTGCCAGCAGCAAGGCCGGGACAGGGAGTGGAAAACTGTTTTTT
TRBV7-2	.	.	TRBJ1-5	CASSLAPGYSNQPQHF	TGTGCCAGCAGCTTAGCGCCAGGTTATAGCAATCAGCCCCAGCATTTT
TRBV18	.	TRBD1	TRBJ1-4	CASSPPGTGFEKLFF	TGTGCCAGCTCACCACCAGGGACAGGGTTTGAAAAACTGTTTTTT
TRBV7-9	.	TRBD1	TRBJ1-1	CASSFTGGNTEAFF	TGTGCCAGCAGCTTTACAGGGGGGAACACTGAAGCTTTCTTT
TRBV4-1	few	.	TRBJ2-2	CASSASGANTGELFF	TGCGCCAGCAGCGCTTCGGGGGCGAACACCGGGGAGCTGTTTTTT
TRBV3-1/TRBV3-2	.	TRBD2	TRBJ2-1	CASSPRTSAQSTNEQFF	TGTGCCAGCAGCCCTAGGACTAGCGCCCAATCTACAAATGAGCAGTTCTTC
TRBV5-6	few	TRBD1	TRBJ2-1	CASSWGTGSSYNEQFF	TGTGCCAGCAGCTGGGGGACAGGGAGCTCCTACAATGAGCAGTTCTTC
TRBV5-1	.	.	TRBJ1-3	CASSLQGEPGNTIYF	TGCGCCAGCAGCCTGCAGGGTGAGCCTGGAAACACCATATATTTT
TRBV7-2	.	TRBD2	TRBJ2-1	CASSHPGLAGVSEQFF	TGTGCCAGCAGCCACCCGGGACTAGCGGGGGTGAGTGAGCAGTTCTTC
TRBV7-9	once	TRBD2	TRBJ2-1	CASSLSGGTPYNEQFF	TGTGCCAGCAGCTTAAGCGGGGGGACCCCCTACAATGAGCAGTTCTTC
TRBV18	.	.	TRBJ2-1	CASSPPDGGNYNEQFF	TGTGCCAGCTCACCACCGGACGGGGGAAATTACAATGAGCAGTTCTTC
TRBV6-5	.	TRBD1	TRBJ1-1	CASRLGQGVYTEAFF	TGTGCCAGCAGACTCGGACAGGGGGTTTACACTGAAGCTTTCTTT